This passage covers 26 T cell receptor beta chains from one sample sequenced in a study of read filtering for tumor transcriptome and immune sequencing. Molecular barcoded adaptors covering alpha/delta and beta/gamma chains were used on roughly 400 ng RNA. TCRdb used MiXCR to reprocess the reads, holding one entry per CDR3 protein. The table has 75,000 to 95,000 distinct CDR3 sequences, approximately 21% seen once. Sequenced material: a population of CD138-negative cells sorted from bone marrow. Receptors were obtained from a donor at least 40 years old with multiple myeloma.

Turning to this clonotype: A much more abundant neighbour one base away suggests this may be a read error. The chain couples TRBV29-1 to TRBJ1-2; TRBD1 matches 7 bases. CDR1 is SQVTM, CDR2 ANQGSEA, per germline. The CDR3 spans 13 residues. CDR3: CGAWTGSNYGYTF. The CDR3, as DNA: TGCGGCGCCTGGACAGGTTCCAACTATGGCTACACCTTC. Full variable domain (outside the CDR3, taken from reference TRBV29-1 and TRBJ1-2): SAVISQKPSRDICQRGTSLTIQCQVDSQVTMMFWYRQQPGQSLTLIATANQGSEATYESGFVIDKFPISRPNLTFSTLTVSNMSPEDSSIYLCGAWTGSNYGYTFGSGTRLTVV.

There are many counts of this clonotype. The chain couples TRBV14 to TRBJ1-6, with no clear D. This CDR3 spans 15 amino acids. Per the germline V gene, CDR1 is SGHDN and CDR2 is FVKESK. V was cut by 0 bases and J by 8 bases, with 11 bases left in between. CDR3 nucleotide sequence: TGTGCCAGCAGCCAAGAAGGGCCTGCATATTCACCCCTCCACTTT. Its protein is CASSQEGPAYSPLHF.

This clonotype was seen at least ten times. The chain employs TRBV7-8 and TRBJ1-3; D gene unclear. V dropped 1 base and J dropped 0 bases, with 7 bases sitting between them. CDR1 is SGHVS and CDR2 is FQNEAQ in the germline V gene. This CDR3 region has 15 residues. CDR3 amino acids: CASSLGLSSGNTIYF. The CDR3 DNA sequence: TGTGCCAGCAGCTTAGGGCTAAGCTCTGGAAACACCATATATTTT.

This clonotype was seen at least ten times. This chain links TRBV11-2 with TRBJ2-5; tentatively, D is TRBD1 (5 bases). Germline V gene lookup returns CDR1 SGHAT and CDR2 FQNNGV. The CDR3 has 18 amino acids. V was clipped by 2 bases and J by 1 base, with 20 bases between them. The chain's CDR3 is CASSLNGARRVLQETQYF. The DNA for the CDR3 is TGTGCCAGCAGCTTAAATGGGGCCCGGCGCGTCCTCCAAGAGACCCAGTACTTC.

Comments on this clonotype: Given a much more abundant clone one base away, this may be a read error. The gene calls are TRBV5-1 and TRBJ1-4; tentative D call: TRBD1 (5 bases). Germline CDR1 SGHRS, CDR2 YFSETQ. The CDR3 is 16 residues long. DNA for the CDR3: TGCGCCAGCAGCTTGGGTCAGGGTGCAACTAATGAAAAACTGCTTTTT. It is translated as CASSLGQGATNEKLLF.

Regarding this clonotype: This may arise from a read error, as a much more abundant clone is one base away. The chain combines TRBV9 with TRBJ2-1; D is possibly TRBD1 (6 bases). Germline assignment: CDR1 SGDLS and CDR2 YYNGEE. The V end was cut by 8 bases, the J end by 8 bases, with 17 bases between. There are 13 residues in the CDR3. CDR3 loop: CASGQTKEDEQFF. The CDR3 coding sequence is TGTGCCAGTGGACAGACGAAAGAAGATGAGCAGTTCTTC.

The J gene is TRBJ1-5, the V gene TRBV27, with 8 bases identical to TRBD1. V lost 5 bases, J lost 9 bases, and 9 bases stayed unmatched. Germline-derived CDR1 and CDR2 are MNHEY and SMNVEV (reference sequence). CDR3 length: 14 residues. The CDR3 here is CASSQDRAVLPQHF. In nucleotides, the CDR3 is TGTGCCAGCAGTCAGGACAGGGCCGTTCTGCCCCAGCATTTT.

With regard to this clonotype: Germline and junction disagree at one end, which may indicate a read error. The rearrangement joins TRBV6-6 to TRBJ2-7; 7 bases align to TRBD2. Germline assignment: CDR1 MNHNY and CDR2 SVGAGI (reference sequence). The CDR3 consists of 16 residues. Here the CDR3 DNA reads TGTGCCAGCAGTAGGACCGCCGGGACTATGTCCTTCGAGCAGTACTTC. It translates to CASSRTAGTMSFEQYF.

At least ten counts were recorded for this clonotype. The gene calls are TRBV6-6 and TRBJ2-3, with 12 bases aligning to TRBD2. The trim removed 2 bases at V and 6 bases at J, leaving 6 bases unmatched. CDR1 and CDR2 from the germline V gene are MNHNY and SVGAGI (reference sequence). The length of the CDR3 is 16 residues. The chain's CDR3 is CASSYPTSGGYDTQYF. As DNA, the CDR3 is TGTGCCAGCAGTTACCCGACTAGCGGGGGATATGATACGCAGTATTTT.

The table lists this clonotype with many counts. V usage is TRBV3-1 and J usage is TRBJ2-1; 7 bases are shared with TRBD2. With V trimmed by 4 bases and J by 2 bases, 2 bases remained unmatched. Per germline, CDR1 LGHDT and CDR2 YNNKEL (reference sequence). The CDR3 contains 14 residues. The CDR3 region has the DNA TGTGCCAGCAGCCGGGGGACTACCTACAATGAGCAGTTCTTC. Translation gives CASSRGTTYNEQFF.

In nucleotides, the CDR3 is TGTGCCAGCAGCTTAATGGGGTCGGGGGGCAATTCACCCCTCCACTTT. Translation: CASSLMGSGGNSPLHF. The gene calls are TRBV7-9 and TRBJ1-6, with D tentatively TRBD1 (6 bases). Germline values: CDR1 SEHNR, CDR2 FQNEAQ (reference sequence). Trimming left V 2 bases short and J 7 bases short, with 15 bases between. The CDR3 has 16 residues. The variable domain in full, completed from reference TRBV7-9 and TRBJ1-6, reads DTGVSQNPRHKITKRGQNVTFRCDPISEHNRLYWYRQTLGQGPEFLTYFQNEAQLEKSRLLSDRFSAERPKGSFSTLEIQRTEQGDSAMYLCASSLMGSGGNSPLHFGNGTRLTVT.

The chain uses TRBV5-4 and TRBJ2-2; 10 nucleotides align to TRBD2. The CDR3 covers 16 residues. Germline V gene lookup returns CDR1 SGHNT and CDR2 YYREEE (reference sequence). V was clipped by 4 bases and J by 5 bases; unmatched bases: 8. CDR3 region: CASSPQRGGVTGELFF. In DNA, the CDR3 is TGTGCCAGCAGCCCACAGCGGGGGGGAGTAACCGGGGAGCTGTTTTTT. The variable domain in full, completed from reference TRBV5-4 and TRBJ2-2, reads ETGVTQSPTHLIKTRGQQVTLRCSSQSGHNTVSWYQQALGQGPQFIFQYYREEENGRGNFPPRFSGLQFPNYSSELNVNALELDDSALYLCASSPQRGGVTGELFFGEGSRLTVL.

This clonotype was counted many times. Here the CDR3 DNA reads TGTGCCAGCAGTTTATGGGAGGGCCCGAACACTGAAGCTTTCTTT. Protein product: CASSLWEGPNTEAFF. The V call is TRBV28, the J call TRBJ1-1; D unclear. V shed 0 bases and J shed 1 base, with 9 bases lying between them. The CDR3 spans 15 residues. CDR1 and CDR2 (germline): MDHEN, SYDVKM.

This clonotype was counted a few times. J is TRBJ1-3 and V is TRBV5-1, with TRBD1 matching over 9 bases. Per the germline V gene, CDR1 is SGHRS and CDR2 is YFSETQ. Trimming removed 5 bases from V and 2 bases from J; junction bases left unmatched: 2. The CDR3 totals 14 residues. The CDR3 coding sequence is TGCGCCAGCAGTCGACAGGGGGCTGGAAACACCATATATTTT. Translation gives CASSRQGAGNTIYF.

The CDR3 protein is CASRGATNEKLFF. The CDR3 DNA follows: TGTGCCAGCCGGGGAGCAACTAATGAAAAACTGTTTTTT. The chain couples TRBV19 to TRBJ1-4, with no clear D. Per the germline V gene, CDR1 is LNHDA and CDR2 is SQIVND (reference sequence). V was pared by 9 bases and J by 0 bases, with 8 bases between. The length of the CDR3 is 13 residues.

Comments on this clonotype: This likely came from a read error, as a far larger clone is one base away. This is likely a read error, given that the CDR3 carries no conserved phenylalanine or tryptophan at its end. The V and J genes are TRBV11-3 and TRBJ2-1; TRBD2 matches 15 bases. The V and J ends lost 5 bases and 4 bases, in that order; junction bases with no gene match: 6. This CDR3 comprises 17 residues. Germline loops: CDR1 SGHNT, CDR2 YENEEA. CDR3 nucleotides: TGTGCCAGCAGCCCCTGGACTAGCGGGGGGGCATACAATGAGCAGTTCGTC. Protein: CASSPWTSGGAYNEQFV.

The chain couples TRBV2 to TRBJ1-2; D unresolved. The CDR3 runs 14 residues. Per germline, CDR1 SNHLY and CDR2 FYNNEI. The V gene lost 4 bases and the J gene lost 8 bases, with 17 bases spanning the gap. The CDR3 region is CASSGSEANGGYTF. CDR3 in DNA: TGTGCCAGCAGTGGGTCGGAGGCTAATGGAGGCTACACCTTC. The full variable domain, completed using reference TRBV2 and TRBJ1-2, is EPEVTQTPSHQVTQMGQEVILRCVPISNHLYFYWYRQILGQKVEFLVSFYNNEISEKSEIFDDQFSVERPDGSNFTLKIRSTKLEDSAMYFCASSGSEANGGYTFGSGTRLTVV.

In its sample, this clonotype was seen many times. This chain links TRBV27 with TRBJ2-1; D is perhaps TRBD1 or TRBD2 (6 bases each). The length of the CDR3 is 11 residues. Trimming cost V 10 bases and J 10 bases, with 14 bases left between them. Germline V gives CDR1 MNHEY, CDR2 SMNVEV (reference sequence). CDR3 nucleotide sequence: TGTGCCACGGGGGCCCGAAGGGAGCAGTTCTTC. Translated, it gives CATGARREQFF.

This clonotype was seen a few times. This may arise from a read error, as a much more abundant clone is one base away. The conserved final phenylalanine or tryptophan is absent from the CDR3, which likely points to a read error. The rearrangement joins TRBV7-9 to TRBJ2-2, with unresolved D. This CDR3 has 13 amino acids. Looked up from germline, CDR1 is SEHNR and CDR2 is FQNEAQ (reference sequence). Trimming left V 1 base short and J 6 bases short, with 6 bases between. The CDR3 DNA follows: TGTGCCAGCAGCTTAGTGGACCCCGGGGAGCTGTTTCTT. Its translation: CASSLVDPGELFL.

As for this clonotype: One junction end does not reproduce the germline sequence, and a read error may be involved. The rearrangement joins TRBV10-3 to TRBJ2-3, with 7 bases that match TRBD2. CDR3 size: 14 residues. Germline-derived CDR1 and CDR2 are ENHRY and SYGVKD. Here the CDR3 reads CAFSMGGSTDTQYF. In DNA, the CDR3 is TGTGCCTTCAGTATGGGAGGGAGCACGGATACGCAGTATTTT.

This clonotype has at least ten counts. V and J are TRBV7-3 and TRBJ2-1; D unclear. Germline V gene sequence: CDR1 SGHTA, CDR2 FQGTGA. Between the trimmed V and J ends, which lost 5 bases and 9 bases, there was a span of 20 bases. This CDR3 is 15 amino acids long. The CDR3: CASSLNARVGSEQFF. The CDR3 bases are TGTGCCAGCAGCCTTAACGCTCGGGTCGGTAGTGAGCAGTTCTTC.

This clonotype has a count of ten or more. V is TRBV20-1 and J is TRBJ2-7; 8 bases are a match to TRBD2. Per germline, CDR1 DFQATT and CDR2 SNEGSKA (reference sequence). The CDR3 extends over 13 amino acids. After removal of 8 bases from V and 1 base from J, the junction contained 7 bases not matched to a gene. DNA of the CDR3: TGCAGTAGCGCGGGGGGCCGGTCCTACGAGCAGTACTTC. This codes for CSSAGGRSYEQYF.

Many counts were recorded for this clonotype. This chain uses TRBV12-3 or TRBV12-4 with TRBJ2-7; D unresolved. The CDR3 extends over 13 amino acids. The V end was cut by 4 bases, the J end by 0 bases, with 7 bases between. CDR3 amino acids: CASSWSFSYEQYF. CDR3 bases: TGTGCCAGCAGTTGGAGTTTCTCCTACGAGCAGTACTTC.

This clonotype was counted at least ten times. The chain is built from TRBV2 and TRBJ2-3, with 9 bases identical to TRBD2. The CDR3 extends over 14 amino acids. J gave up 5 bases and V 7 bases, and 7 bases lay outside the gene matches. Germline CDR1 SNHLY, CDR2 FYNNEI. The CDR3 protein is CASKIAGAGDTQYF. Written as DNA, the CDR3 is TGTGCCAGCAAGATAGCGGGGGCGGGAGATACGCAGTATTTT.

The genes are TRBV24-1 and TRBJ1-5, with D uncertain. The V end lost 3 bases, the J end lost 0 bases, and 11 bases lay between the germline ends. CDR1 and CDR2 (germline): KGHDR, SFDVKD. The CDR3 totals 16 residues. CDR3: CATSDGKAGSNQPQHF. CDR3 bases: TGTGCCACCAGTGATGGTAAGGCAGGTAGCAATCAGCCCCAGCATTTT.

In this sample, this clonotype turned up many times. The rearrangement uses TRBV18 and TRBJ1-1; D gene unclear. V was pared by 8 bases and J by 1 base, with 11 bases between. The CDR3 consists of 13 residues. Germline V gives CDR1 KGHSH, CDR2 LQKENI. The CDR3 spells CASISQQNTEAFF. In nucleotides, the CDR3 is TGTGCCAGCATAAGTCAACAGAACACTGAAGCTTTCTTT.